This is a list of T cell receptor beta chains from one sample in a study of resident and recirculating memory T cells in vitiligo. This table comes from immunoSEQ multiplex PCR, and its TCRdb copy is limited to in-frame clones, with some not included. The sample lists roughly 42,000 clones; around 90% were seen once. The sample taken for sequencing was blood. Every receptor here comes from a male donor with vitiligo. Each CDR3 is given with its conserved first and last residue. A D gene is named only where the DNA matches it firmly. Only some rows state a clone size, as once, few, many or a class for expanded clones.

abundance	v_gene	d_gene	j_gene	CDR3aa	CDR3nt
.	TRBV7-9	.	TRBJ2-1	CASSPLGYNEQFF	TGTGCCAGCAGCCCTCTCGGCTACAATGAGCAGTTCTTC
.	TRBV18	.	TRBJ2-7	CASSPESYEQYF	TGTGCCAGCTCACCGGAGTCCTACGAGCAGTACTTC
.	TRBV7-2	TRBD1	TRBJ1-4	CASSADRGVYEKLFF	TGTGCCAGCAGCGCCGACAGGGGAGTTTATGAAAAACTGTTTTTT
.	TRBV27	.	TRBJ1-2	CASSLTAFGERGYTF	TGTGCCAGCAGTTTAACGGCCTTCGGGGAGCGTGGCTACACCTTC
once	TRBV5-1	.	TRBJ1-1	CASSLAGGQGEAFF	TGCGCCAGCAGCTTGGCGGGTGGCCAGGGTGAAGCTTTCTTT
.	TRBV25-1	.	TRBJ1-1	CASIGGFNTEAFF	TGTGCCAGCATAGGAGGGTTTAATACTGAAGCTTTCTTT
.	TRBV7-8	TRBD2	TRBJ2-1	CASSLKGLGGDEQFF	TGTGCCAGCAGCTTAAAAGGACTAGGCGGCGATGAGCAGTTCTTC
.	TRBV4-3	.	TRBJ2-3	CASSQEWPLSTDTQYF	TGCGCCAGCAGCCAAGAATGGCCCCTCAGCACAGATACGCAGTATTTT
.	TRBV6-6	TRBD1	TRBJ1-4	CASSYPRTGREEKLFF	TGTGCCAGCAGTTACCCAAGGACAGGGAGGGAGGAAAAACTGTTTTTT
.	TRBV5-4	.	TRBJ2-1	CASTSGNDNEQFF	TGTGCCAGCACGAGCGGAAACGACAATGAGCAGTTCTTC
.	TRBV19	.	TRBJ1-2	CASSTYQQGIGYTF	TGTGCCAGTAGTACCTACCAACAGGGAATCGGCTACACCTTC
.	TRBV6-5	.	TRBJ1-3	CASSLRAPSGNTIYF	TGTGCCAGCAGTTTGAGGGCACCCTCTGGAAACACCATATATTTT
.	TRBV6-5	.	TRBJ1-4	CASSYSRYREKLFF	TGTGCCAGCAGTTACTCTAGGTACAGAGAAAAACTGTTTTTT
.	TRBV16	.	TRBJ2-3	CASSQSDSLTDTQYF	TGTGCCAGCAGCCAATCGGACAGCCTTACAGATACGCAGTATTTT
.	TRBV25-1	TRBD1	TRBJ2-6	CATRGGQGYSGANVLTF	TGTGCCACCCGCGGGGGACAGGGGTACTCTGGGGCCAACGTCCTGACTTTC
few	TRBV5-4	TRBD1	TRBJ1-5	CASSSGQGINQPQHF	TGTGCCAGCAGCTCTGGACAGGGGATTAATCAGCCCCAGCATTTT
.	TRBV10-3	.	TRBJ2-7	CAISDGRTSYEQYF	TGTGCCATCAGTGATGGCAGGACTTCCTACGAGCAGTACTTC
.	TRBV7-9	TRBD1	TRBJ1-1	CASSSLTGVNTEAFF	TGTGCCAGCAGCTCGCTGACAGGGGTGAACACTGAAGCTTTCTTT
.	TRBV7-3	TRBD1	TRBJ2-1	CASSLKPTGMGYNEQFF	TGTGCCAGCAGCCTCAAACCGACAGGGATGGGGTACAATGAGCAGTTCTTC
.	TRBV6-1	.	TRBJ1-6	CASSLHNSPLHF	TGTGCCAGCAGTCTACATAATTCACCCCTCCACTTT
once	TRBV10-3	TRBD2	TRBJ2-6	CAISDPSGTSGGANVLTF	TGTGCCATCAGTGACCCCTCCGGGACTAGCGGGGGGGCCAACGTCCTGACTTTC
.	TRBV19	TRBD1	TRBJ2-1	CASSIHRGAVKNEQFF	TGTGCCAGTAGTATCCACAGGGGGGCGGTGAAAAATGAGCAGTTCTTC
once	TRBV30	.	TRBJ1-2	CAWRELNYGYTF	TGTGCCTGGAGGGAGTTAAACTATGGCTACACCTTC
.	TRBV4-2	.	TRBJ1-2	CASSPLTGLPNGYTF	TGTGCCAGCAGCCCCTTAACAGGGTTACCCAATGGCTACACCTTC
.	TRBV7-6	TRBD1	TRBJ1-1	CASSLGTGGFTEAFF	TGTGCCAGCAGCCTGGGGACAGGGGGTTTTACTGAAGCTTTCTTT
large	TRBV6-6	TRBD1	TRBJ2-2	CASSPQGARTGELFF	TGTGCCAGCAGTCCCCAGGGGGCGCGCACCGGGGAGCTGTTTTTT
.	TRBV7-9	TRBD1	TRBJ2-4	CASRPTGGKNIQYF	TGTGCCAGCAGGCCAACAGGGGGCAAAAACATTCAGTACTTC
.	TRBV2	.	TRBJ1-1	CASSFQQNTEAFF	TGTGCCAGCAGTTTTCAACAGAACACTGAAGCTTTCTTT
.	TRBV14	.	TRBJ2-7	CASSQDLTGSEQYF	TGTGCCAGCAGCCAAGATCTGACAGGATCCGAGCAGTACTTC
once	TRBV7-2	.	TRBJ1-4	CASGFGKKRGRVNEKLFF	TGTGCCAGCGGTTTCGGGAAAAAACGAGGGCGGGTCAATGAAAAACTGTTTTTT
.	TRBV4-1	.	TRBJ1-2	CASSQRAPGVDGYTF	TGCGCCAGCAGCCAAAGAGCCCCAGGGGTTGATGGCTACACCTTC
.	TRBV11-2	.	TRBJ2-3	CASSLAGQGPTTDTQYF	TGTGCCAGCAGCTTAGCAGGGCAGGGTCCCACGACAGATACGCAGTATTTT
.	TRBV30	.	TRBJ2-3	CAWSGGTDTQYF	TGTGCCTGGAGCGGGGGTACAGATACGCAGTATTTT
.	TRBV30	TRBD1	TRBJ2-3	CAWSQGVDTDTQYF	TGTGCCTGGTCACAGGGGGTGGACACAGATACGCAGTATTTT
once	TRBV27	.	TRBJ1-1	CASSPRQRRETFF	TGTGCCAGCAGTCCCCGACAGAGGAGGGAAACTTTCTTT
.	TRBV30	.	TRBJ2-1	CAWSPDKIEQFF	TGTGCCTGGAGTCCCGACAAAATTGAGCAGTTCTTC
.	TRBV27	TRBD1	TRBJ2-1	CAIARGDRDGNEQFF	TGTGCCATCGCAAGGGGCGACAGGGACGGGAATGAGCAGTTCTTC
.	TRBV27	.	TRBJ1-3	CASSSRSLTASGNTIYF	TGTGCCAGCAGTTCCCGCTCCCTAACCGCATCTGGAAACACCATATATTTT
.	TRBV27	TRBD2	TRBJ2-3	CASSFGGGSADTQYF	TGTGCCAGCAGTTTCGGGGGGGGAAGCGCAGATACGCAGTATTTT
.	TRBV7-7	TRBD2	TRBJ2-5	CASSLGTSVGETQYF	TGTGCTAGCAGCTTAGGGACTAGCGTCGGGGAGACCCAGTACTTC
.	TRBV5-1	.	TRBJ2-3	CASSLEGGGWSGTDTQYF	TGCGCCAGCAGCTTGGAAGGGGGGGGGTGGTCGGGCACAGATACGCAGTATTTT
.	TRBV6-5	TRBD2	TRBJ2-1	CASTSGEHNEQFF	TGTGCCAGCACTAGCGGGGAACACAATGAGCAGTTCTTC
.	TRBV7-9	TRBD1	TRBJ2-7	CASSPPGQTYEQYF	TGTGCCAGCAGCCCTCCGGGACAGACCTACGAGCAGTACTTC
.	TRBV7-6	.	TRBJ1-4	CASSLSGATNEKLFF	TGTGCCAGCAGCTTATCAGGTGCAACTAATGAAAAACTGTTTTTT
.	TRBV12-5	TRBD2	TRBJ2-3	CASGPGLAGTDTQYF	TGTGCTAGTGGTCCTGGACTAGCGGGGACAGATACGCAGTATTTT
.	TRBV6-1	TRBD2	TRBJ2-5	CASSGRNQETQYF	TGTGCCAGCAGCGGGAGGAATCAAGAGACCCAGTACTTC
.	TRBV29-1	.	TRBJ2-2	CSVEEDSANTGELFF	TGCAGCGTTGAAGAGGACAGCGCGAACACCGGGGAGCTGTTTTTT
.	TRBV25-1	.	TRBJ1-3	CASSESSAIYF	TGTGCCAGCAGTGAATCCTCGGCCATATATTTT